Listed below are T cell receptor beta chains from one sample, sequenced in a study of blood T cells in healthy people across ages. MiXCR, run by TCRdb on the 5' RACE reads, gives a single entry per CDR3 protein. Found here are hundreds of thousands of distinct CDR3 sequences, more than 40% of them singletons; the top ten hold roughly a fifth. The source material was blood. All receptors come from a man aged 55 to 70 in good health. Both conserved end residues are part of each CDR3. D genes are given only for firm matches. Not all rows give a size; the values are once, few, many and, for expanded clones, a class.

clone_size j_call d_call v_call cdr3_nt cdr3_aa
. TRBJ2-5 . TRBV7-8 TGTGCCAGCACCCCTATTGAGACCCAGTACTTC CASTPIETQYF
. TRBJ1-6 . TRBV5-1 TGCGCCAGCAGCTTGGATGCTTTCTCCTATAATTCACCCCTCCTCTTT CASSLDAFSYNSPLLF
many TRBJ1-5 TRBD1 TRBV28 TGTGCCAGTCAGGGGGGGTTCAATCAGCCCCAGCATTTT CASQGGFNQPQHF
few TRBJ2-5 . TRBV9 TGTGCCAGCAGCGATAGGACAGCTCAAGAGACCCAGTACTTC CASSDRTAQETQYF
. TRBJ1-1 . TRBV4-3 TGCGCCAGCAGCCAAGATCGTCGGAGGGGCACTGAAGCTTTCTTT CASSQDRRRGTEAFF
. TRBJ2-5 TRBD1 TRBV6-1 TGTGCCAGCAATATATTACCCGGGACAGGGGGCCGGGAGACCCAGTACTTC CASNILPGTGGRETQYF
. TRBJ2-3 TRBD1 TRBV7-9 TGTGCCAGCAGCTTAGTACCTCGACAGGGGAATACGCAGTATTTT CASSLVPRQGNTQYF
. TRBJ2-5 . TRBV6-1 TGTGCCAGCAGGACCGGAACACACCAAGAGACCCAGTACTTC CASRTGTHQETQYF
. TRBJ2-5 TRBD2 TRBV5-1 TGCGCCAGCAGCGTTAGCGGGGTGAAAGAGACCCAGTACTTC CASSVSGVKETQYF
. TRBJ2-1 . TRBV6-6 TGTGCCAGCAGTGCCACGGCGGGGGCTGAGCAGTTCTTC CASSATAGAEQFF
few TRBJ1-2 . TRBV7-2 TGTGCCAGCAGCTTAGAGCCCACGGTGGGCTATGGCTACACCTTC CASSLEPTVGYGYTF
. TRBJ2-3 . TRBV20-1 TGTAGCTTAACACCGTATTATACGCAGTATTTT CSLTPYYTQYF
once TRBJ1-5 . TRBV12-3/TRBV12-4 TGTGCCAGCAGTCTACAGGATTACGGCAATCAGCCCCAGCATTTT CASSLQDYGNQPQHF
. TRBJ2-1 . TRBV12-3/TRBV12-4 TGTGCCAGCAGTTTGAGGGGCCAGTTCAATGAGCAGTTCTTC CASSLRGQFNEQFF
once TRBJ2-2 . TRBV6-6 TGTGCCAGCCTGAAGGCAGGGGATTCCGGGGAGCTGTTTTTT CASLKAGDSGELFF
few TRBJ1-1 . TRBV6-2/TRBV6-3 TGTGCCAGCATTTCCACGACAGGTCAACGATCAGCTTTCTTT CASISTTGQRSAFF
. TRBJ2-7 . TRBV5-1 TGCGCCAGCAGCTTTCCCGGGGGTCCGGACGAGCAGTACTTC CASSFPGGPDEQYF
. TRBJ2-7 . TRBV6-1 TGTGCCAGCAGCGAAGACCGAATGGGGCAGTACTTC CASSEDRMGQYF
. TRBJ1-1 TRBD1 TRBV12-3/TRBV12-4 TGTGCCAGCCTCAACCGGGACAGGGTATACACTGAAGCTTTCTTT CASLNRDRVYTEAFF
. TRBJ1-1 . TRBV4-3 TGCGCCAGCAGCCAAGTGGTAAGGGACGGCACTGAAGCTTTCTTT CASSQVVRDGTEAFF
few TRBJ1-2 TRBD1 TRBV20-1 TGCAGTGCTAGAGAGGGTACTTGGGGACAGGGTGACTATGGCTACACCTTC CSAREGTWGQGDYGYTF
. TRBJ2-3 . TRBV7-2 TGTGCCAGCAGCTTACGAGCCCGGCTGACAGATACGCAGTATTTT CASSLRARLTDTQYF
. TRBJ1-1 . TRBV14 TGTGCCAGCAGCCAAGTGGGTATGGGACAAGGTAGGGCTTTCTTT CASSQVGMGQGRAFF
many TRBJ2-7 . TRBV7-2 TGTGCCAGCAGCTTATTTGCGGGGGCGTACGAGCAGTACTTC CASSLFAGAYEQYF
few TRBJ2-5 TRBD1 TRBV29-1 TGCAGCGTCCGGGACAGGGGGAGAGAGACCCAGTACTTC CSVRDRGRETQYF
. TRBJ2-1 . TRBV20-1 TGCAGTGCTTCCCGAGAGAGGGGGGGGCCATCGGGGAGCAATGAGCAGTTCTTC CSASRERGGPSGSNEQFF
. TRBJ2-1 TRBD2 TRBV9 TGTGCCAGCAGCTACGGGGGGACGAACAATGAGCAGTTCTTC CASSYGGTNNEQFF
. TRBJ2-5 TRBD2 TRBV7-2 TGTGCCAGCAGCTTAAGGCGGGGGGGGAGGGAGACCCAGTACTTC CASSLRRGGRETQYF
. TRBJ2-5 . TRBV7-9 TGTGCCAGCAGTACCGGACGCGGGGCCCAGTACTTC CASSTGRGAQYF
many TRBJ2-1 . TRBV20-1 TGCAGTGCTCTCCGGGACGAGTCCTACAATGAGCAGTTCTTC CSALRDESYNEQFF
. TRBJ1-2 TRBD1 TRBV11-2 TGTGCCAGCAGCCGGGGGGGACAGGGGAGCTTCTATGGCTACACCTTC CASSRGGQGSFYGYTF
few TRBJ2-7 . TRBV4-1 TGCGCCAGCAGCCAAGCGGACCCCTGGAGCTCCTACGAGCAGTACTTC CASSQADPWSSYEQYF
. TRBJ2-7 . TRBV7-2 TGTGCCAGCAGCACACTGGCCCCCGCGGGTTACGAGCAGTACTTC CASSTLAPAGYEQYF
few TRBJ2-3 . TRBV24-1 TGTGCCACCAGTGATTTCCGGACAGATACGCAGTATTTT CATSDFRTDTQYF
. TRBJ1-1 . TRBV28 TGTGCCAGCAGTTTATTTCGGACAACCAACACTGAAGCTTTCTTT CASSLFRTTNTEAFF
few TRBJ2-1 TRBD1 TRBV6-2/TRBV6-3 TGTGCCAGCATCACCAACAGGGGGCCCAACAATGAGCAGTTCTTC CASITNRGPNNEQFF
. TRBJ2-7 . TRBV20-1 TGCAGTGCTAGAGCCACCGGGATGTCCTACGAGCAGTACTTC CSARATGMSYEQYF
. TRBJ2-4 . TRBV7-9 TGTGCCAGCAGCCTCGGGGGGCGGATTCAGTACTTC CASSLGGRIQYF
. TRBJ2-7 . TRBV7-9 TGTGCCAGCAGTACTACAGGGTCCCACGAGCAGTACTTC CASSTTGSHEQYF
. TRBJ2-5 . TRBV7-3 TGTGCCAGCAGCGACTTAATTTTCGGGACCCAGTACTTC CASSDLIFGTQYF
. TRBJ2-1 TRBD1 TRBV28 TGTGCCAGCAGCTTGTCCGGGACAGGGGCCTACAAGGAGCAGTTCTTC CASSLSGTGAYKEQFF
. TRBJ2-3 . TRBV6-2/TRBV6-3 TGTGCCAGCAGTTACGGGGCAGGGGGGACTACGCAGTATTTT CASSYGAGGTTQYF
many TRBJ1-2 . TRBV4-3 TGCGCCAGCAGCCTTGGGGCAGGGGGCTACACCTTC CASSLGAGGYTF
many TRBJ2-4 . TRBV4-1 TGCGCCAGCAGCCAAGAGGGGGGCCGAGTCCAAAACATTCAGTACTTC CASSQEGGRVQNIQYF
. TRBJ2-1 . TRBV29-1 TGCAGCGGGGCAGGGTCACCGGTCGGAAATGAGCAGTTCTTC CSGAGSPVGNEQFF
. TRBJ2-2 . TRBV29-1 TGCAGCGTTGCTGCGAACACCGGGGAGCTGTTTTTT CSVAANTGELFF
. TRBJ1-4 . TRBV15 TGTGCCACCAGCAGAGATCAGGGGCGGGGTGAAAAACTGTTTTTT CATSRDQGRGEKLFF
. TRBJ2-1 TRBD1 TRBV7-9 TGTGCCAGCAGCCCCAAAACAGGGGACAACAATGAGCAGTTCTTC CASSPKTGDNNEQFF
few TRBJ2-7 . TRBV30 TGTGCCTGGAGTAAGAGGGGCAGCTCCTACAATGAGCAGTACTTC CAWSKRGSSYNEQYF
. TRBJ1-6 TRBD1 TRBV5-1 TGCGCCAGCAGCCCGACAGGGGTTCCTTCACCCCTCCACTTT CASSPTGVPSPLHF
. TRBJ2-1 TRBD2 TRBV28 TGTGCCAGCAGGCCGACGACTAGCGGGGTCAGGGGTGAGCAGTTCTTC CASRPTTSGVRGEQFF
. TRBJ2-1 TRBD1 TRBV3-1 TGTGCCAGCAGTCGGACAGGGGTAGATGAGCAGTTCTTC CASSRTGVDEQFF